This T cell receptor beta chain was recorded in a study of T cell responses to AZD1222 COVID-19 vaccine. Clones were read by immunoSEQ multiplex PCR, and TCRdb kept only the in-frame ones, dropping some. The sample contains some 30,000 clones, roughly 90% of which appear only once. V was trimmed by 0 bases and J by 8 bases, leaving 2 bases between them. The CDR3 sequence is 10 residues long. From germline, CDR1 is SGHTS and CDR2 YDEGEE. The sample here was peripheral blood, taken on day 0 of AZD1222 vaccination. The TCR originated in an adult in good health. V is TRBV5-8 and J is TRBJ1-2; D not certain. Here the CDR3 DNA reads TGTGCCAGCAGCTTGGTCGGCTACACCTTC. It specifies CASSLVGYTF. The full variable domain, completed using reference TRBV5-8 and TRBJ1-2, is EAGVTQSPTHLIKTRGQQATLRCSPISGHTSVYWYQQALGLGLQFLLWYDEGEERNRGNFPPRFSGRQFPNYSSELNVNALELEDSALYLCASSLVGYTFGSGTRLTVV.